This record covers a single T cell receptor (beta chain). The data belong to a study of spatial heterogeneity in lung cancer. Across the study: Detected sequences consistently included more beta-chain ones than alpha-chain ones.

From the 5' RACE reads, TCRdb called clonotypes with MiXCR, one entry per CDR3 protein. The sample contains about 92,000 distinct CDR3 sequences, less than 15% of which appear only once. Unmatched junction bases numbered 6, after V lost 1 base and J lost 3 bases. Germline loops: CDR1 SEHNR, CDR2 FQNEAQ (reference sequence). The CDR3 is made up of 16 amino acids. Described time point: sample taken at primary tumor resection. Unsorted whole RNA from tumor, nontumor lung or frozen PBMC underwent sequencing. The source was PBMCs, collected at surgery. The sequence came from a male donor with early-stage non-small cell lung cancer. V usage is TRBV7-9 and J usage is TRBJ2-5; TRBD1 aligns across 9 bases. This CDR3 reads CASSLDLGQGKETQYF. Here the CDR3 DNA reads TGTGCCAGCAGCTTAGACCTGGGACAGGGCAAAGAGACCCAGTACTTC.